What follows are 29 T cell receptor beta chains derived from one specimen sequenced in a study of cytomegalovirus exposure and HLA in healthy donors. Using immunoSEQ multiplex PCR, the repertoire was profiled, and TCRdb retains in-frame clones only, with some absent. The table lists tens of thousands of clones, roughly 91% of them singletons. The sequencing sample was made of PBMCs. Source of these receptors: a man aged 30 to 45 in good health and CMV-seronegative.

The V call is TRBV6-5, the J call TRBJ1-2; TRBD1 matches at 7 bases. V was pared by 7 bases and J by 7 bases, with 15 bases of the junction left unmatched. Germline loops: CDR1 MNHEY, CDR2 SVGAGI. The CDR3 has 15 residues. CDR3 region: CASNNPRQGHGGYTF. The CDR3 nucleotides read TGTGCCAGCAACAACCCGCGACAGGGACATGGTGGCTACACCTTC.

The chain employs TRBV18 and TRBJ1-2; D gene ambiguous. This CDR3 region has 15 residues. CDR1 is KGHSH, CDR2 LQKENI, per germline. The germline V and J ends were trimmed by 2 bases and 1 base, with 11 bases remaining between them. CDR3 sequence: CASSPFVADNYGYTF. The CDR3 DNA is TGTGCCAGCTCACCATTTGTCGCAGATAACTATGGCTACACCTTC.

This clone was found a few times. In DNA, the CDR3 is TGTGCCAGCAGTAATAGCGGGAGCTCCTACGAGCAGTACTTC. Its protein is CASSNSGSSYEQYF. The rearrangement uses TRBV27 and TRBJ2-7, with TRBD2 matching 9 bases. Germline loops: CDR1 MNHEY, CDR2 SMNVEV (reference sequence). The CDR3 is 14 residues long. Germline trimming cut 5 bases from V and 0 bases from J; bases unmatched to any gene: 2.

This chain uses TRBV7-9 with TRBJ1-1, with D hard to call. The CDR3 sequence is 17 residues long. V lost 4 bases and J lost 0, with 18 bases in between. In germline, CDR1 is SEHNR, CDR2 FQNEAQ (reference sequence). The CDR3: CASSSLFMGVVNTEAFF. The CDR3 DNA is TGTGCCAGCAGCTCGCTATTCATGGGAGTTGTGAACACTGAAGCTTTCTTT.

The table lists this clone with a count of one. The V and J genes are TRBV28 and TRBJ2-7; TRBD1 might be the D (6 bases). This CDR3 has 14 residues. Germline V CDR1 and CDR2: MDHEN, SYDVKM. V was pared by 5 bases and J by 2 bases, with 13 bases between. CDR3 in amino acids: CASSGQYGPYEQYF. CDR3 bases: TGTGCCAGCAGTGGACAGTACGGTCCCTACGAGCAGTACTTC.

The chain is built from TRBV28 and TRBJ2-2, with no clear D. V lost 8 bases, J lost 2 bases, and 3 bases lay in between. The CDR3 runs to 11 residues. Germline assignment: CDR1 MDHEN and CDR2 SYDVKM. The CDR3 DNA reads TGTGCCAGCCTAAACACCGGGGAGCTGTTTTTT. It yields the protein CASLNTGELFF.

This clone was detected once. The chain uses TRBV4-1 and TRBJ2-1; D might be TRBD1 (5 bases). Deletions cut 1 base from V and 2 bases from J, with 12 bases between. Germline-derived CDR1 and CDR2 are MGHRA and YSYEKL. The CDR3 is 16 amino acids. The CDR3 region has the DNA TGCGCCAGCAGCCAAGTGGGCAGGGCGGCCTACAATGAGCAGTTCTTC. It yields the protein CASSQVGRAAYNEQFF.

V is TRBV2 and J is TRBJ1-2, with a possible D match to TRBD1 (6 bases). In germline, CDR1 is SNHLY, CDR2 FYNNEI. This CDR3 is 15 amino acids long. V was shortened by 5 bases and J by 0 bases, with 13 bases between the two germline ends. The CDR3 sequence is CASSNSGTSNYGYTF. CDR3 DNA: TGTGCCAGCAGTAATTCCGGGACATCTAACTATGGCTACACCTTC.

The chain couples TRBV5-1 to TRBJ2-7; the D gene is possibly TRBD2 (6 bases). Trimming removed 4 bases at V and 6 bases at J, with 23 bases between. Germline values: CDR1 SGHRS, CDR2 YFSETQ. The length of the CDR3 is 16 residues. The CDR3 loop reads CASSEGRIIRGREQYF. The CDR3 DNA reads TGCGCCAGCAGCGAGGGGAGGATAATCCGGGGTCGCGAGCAGTACTTC.

This chain connects TRBV5-8 to TRBJ1-5; 8 bases fit TRBD1. Germline values: CDR1 SGHTS, CDR2 YDEGEE. Unmatched junction bases numbered 8, after V lost 4 bases and J lost 5 bases. This CDR3 has 15 amino acids. The CDR3 DNA reads as TGTGCCAGCAGCCCCGGACAGGGCCATTATCAGCCCCAGCATTTT. It yields the protein CASSPGQGHYQPQHF.

The genes are TRBV4-2 and TRBJ2-3; unclear D gene. V shed 5 bases and J shed 2 bases, with 14 bases lying between them. There are 15 residues in the CDR3. Germline V lookup: CDR1 LGHNA, CDR2 YNFKEQ. As DNA, the CDR3 is TGTGCCAGCAGCTCCGCCAGCGCCTACACAGATACGCAGTATTTT. Translation: CASSSASAYTDTQYF.

The chain combines TRBV19 with TRBJ1-1; 10 bases are a match to TRBD1. The trim removed 4 bases at V and 6 bases at J, leaving 14 bases unmatched. The CDR3 is 17 amino acids. Germline V gene lookup returns CDR1 LNHDA and CDR2 SQIVND (reference sequence). The CDR3 DNA reads TGTGCCAGTAGTAGATGGGACAGGGGAGAACTTTTTGCTGAAGCTTTCTTT. Amino acid sequence: CASSRWDRGELFAEAFF. The full variable domain, in which reference TRBV19 and TRBJ1-1 provide the parts outside the CDR3, is DGGITQSPKYLFRKEGQNVTLSCEQNLNHDAMYWYRQDPGQGLRLIYYSQIVNDFQKGDIAEGYSVSREKKESFPLTVTSAQKNPTAFYLCASSRWDRGELFAEAFFGQGTRLTVV.

The chain is built from TRBV6-1 and TRBJ2-3; the D gene is possibly TRBD2 (5 bases). The CDR3 is made up of 15 amino acids. Trimming left V 1 base short and J 2 bases short, with 10 bases between. The germline V gene encodes CDR1 MNHNS and CDR2 SASEGT. Written as DNA, the CDR3 is TGTGCCAGCAGTGAAGACGGGGTAGCCACAGATACGCAGTATTTT. Protein: CASSEDGVATDTQYF.

The chain combines TRBV19 with TRBJ2-2; 10 bases map to TRBD1. V lost 5 bases and J lost 3; bases outside the gene matches: 3. The CDR3 spans 15 residues. Germline lookup yields CDR1 LNHDA and CDR2 SQIVND (reference sequence). The CDR3 here is CASSPGQGYTGELFF. CDR3 DNA: TGTGCCAGTAGTCCGGGACAGGGGTACACCGGGGAGCTGTTTTTT.

The chain has TRBV18 and TRBJ2-5; tentatively, D is TRBD1 (6 bases). This CDR3 contains 13 residues. Looked up from germline, CDR1 is KGHSH and CDR2 is LQKENI. The ends were cut back, 5 bases at V and 0 bases at J, with 7 bases in the middle. In nucleotides, the CDR3 is TGTGCCAGCTCAAGGACAGACCAAGAGACCCAGTACTTC. Protein product: CASSRTDQETQYF.

The chain combines TRBV5-1 with TRBJ2-5; D might be TRBD2 (5 bases). Trimming took off 3 bases at V and 3 bases at J, with 12 bases between the two ends. CDR3 length equals 14 residues. CDR1 is SGHRS and CDR2 is YFSETQ in the germline V gene. The DNA of the CDR3 is TGCGCCAGCAGCTGGACTGGGGAAAAAGAGACCCAGTACTTC. It translates to CASSWTGEKETQYF.

The chain joins TRBV2 to TRBJ1-5; TRBD1 agrees at 7 bases. The CDR3 length is 17 residues. V lost 4 bases to trimming and J lost 5 bases; unmatched junction nucleotides: 14. CDR1 SNHLY and CDR2 FYNNEI come from the germline V gene. The CDR3 sequence: CASSGRAGTEVHQPQHF. The CDR3 DNA follows: TGTGCCAGCAGTGGGAGGGCCGGGACAGAGGTTCATCAGCCCCAGCATTTT.

This sequence joins TRBV30 and TRBJ1-3; D gene unclear. This CDR3 is built from 14 residues. Germline V gene data show CDR1 as GTSNPN and CDR2 as SVGIG (reference sequence). Trimming removed 5 bases from V and 0 bases from J, with 11 bases in between. The CDR3 region has the DNA TGTGCCTGGGGTGGACTAAGCTCTGGAAACACCATATATTTT. Its translation is CAWGGLSSGNTIYF.

This clone has only one observation. The rearrangement links TRBV7-2 to TRBJ2-3; perhaps TRBD2 as D (7 bases). V shed 4 bases and J shed 0 bases, with 14 bases lying between them. The CDR3 runs 16 residues. CDR1 is SGHTA and CDR2 is FQGNSA in the germline V gene. The CDR3 spells CASSSQGGGSTDTQYF. Written as DNA, the CDR3 is TGTGCCAGCAGCTCCCAAGGGGGGGGAAGCACAGATACGCAGTATTTT. Together with reference TRBV7-2 and TRBJ2-3, the CDR3 gives the full variable domain: GAGVSQSPSNKVTEKGKDVELRCDPISGHTALYWYRQSLGQGLEFLIYFQGNSAPDKSGLPSDRFSAERTGGSVSTLTIQRTQQEDSAVYLCASSSQGGGSTDTQYFGPGTRLTVL.

The rearrangement joins TRBV6-1 to TRBJ2-7; possibly TRBD1 for D (5 bases). CDR1 is MNHNS, CDR2 SASEGT, per germline. The CDR3 is 15 amino acids. The V end lost 0 bases, the J end lost 5 bases, and 14 bases lay between the germline ends. CDR3 sequence reads: CASSEAGQGFNEQYF. The DNA of the CDR3 is TGTGCCAGCAGTGAAGCAGGGCAGGGTTTCAACGAGCAGTACTTC.

This clone was seen only once. The chain is built from TRBV7-2 and TRBJ2-5; TRBD1 matches 9 bases. The J segment lost 2 bases and the V segment lost 6 bases, leaving 13 bases of the junction unmatched. The CDR3 is 17 amino acids. Per germline, CDR1 SGHTA and CDR2 FQGNSA. The CDR3 region is CASRVTGGLGFQETQYF. Written as DNA, the CDR3 is TGTGCCAGCAGGGTTACAGGGGGCCTAGGTTTTCAAGAGACCCAGTACTTC.

This rearrangement joins TRBV27 to TRBJ1-1, with a possible D match to TRBD1 (5 bases). The length of the CDR3 is 16 residues. Trimming left V 4 bases short and J 1 base short, with 16 bases between. Germline CDR1 is MNHEY and CDR2 is SMNVEV (reference sequence). Here the CDR3 DNA reads TGTGCCAGCAGTTACACAGGAAATCGACAGAACACTGAAGCTTTCTTT. The encoded protein is CASSYTGNRQNTEAFF.

The chain carries TRBV18 and TRBJ1-2; D remains unclear. Germline loops: CDR1 KGHSH, CDR2 LQKENI. Trimming cost V 2 bases and J 3 bases, with 7 bases left between them. This CDR3 region has 13 residues. CDR3 DNA: TGTGCCAGCTCACCAGACGGAGACTATGGCTACACCTTC. It codes for CASSPDGDYGYTF. Using reference TRBV18 and TRBJ1-2 for the parts outside the CDR3, the full variable domain is NAGVMQNPRHLVRRRGQEARLRCSPMKGHSHVYWYRQLPEEGLKFMVYLQKENIIDESGMPKERFSAEFPKEGPSILRIQQVVRGDSAAYFCASSPDGDYGYTFGSGTRLTVV.

This clone showed up just once. The chain is built from TRBV4-1 and TRBJ2-3, with D perhaps TRBD2 (5 bases). The CDR3 sequence is 13 residues long. The V end lost 0 bases, the J end lost 4 bases, and 5 bases lay between the germline ends. CDR1 is MGHRA and CDR2 is YSYEKL in the germline V gene. In nucleotides, the CDR3 is TGCGCCAGCAGCCAAGAACTAGCAGATACGCAGTATTTT. This encodes CASSQELADTQYF.

The chain joins TRBV11-2 to TRBJ2-2; tentatively, D is TRBD2 (5 bases). Germline CDR1 and CDR2: SGHAT and FQNNGV. The CDR3 spans 13 residues. Trimming cost V 1 base and J 13 bases, with 13 bases left between them. DNA of the CDR3: TGTGCCAGCAGCTTAGCGTTTTTCGAGGGGCTGTTTTTT. This encodes CASSLAFFEGLFF.

The chain links TRBV6-6 to TRBJ2-2, with TRBD1 matching 9 bases. CDR3 length: 16 residues. In germline, CDR1 is MNHNY, CDR2 SVGAGI (reference sequence). Trimming removed 6 bases from V and 4 bases from J; junction bases left unmatched: 9. CDR3 region: CASSPGTGIFTGELFF. The CDR3 nucleotides read TGTGCCAGCAGCCCCGGGACAGGGATCTTCACCGGGGAGCTGTTTTTT.

The gene calls are TRBV6-1 and TRBJ1-1; no firm D call. V gave up 6 bases and J gave up 1 base, with 15 bases separating them. The CDR3 contains 15 residues. CDR1 is MNHNS, CDR2 SASEGT, per germline. CDR3 residues: CASSSSSGSNTEAFF. In nucleotides, the CDR3 is TGTGCCAGCAGCTCGTCGTCAGGTTCGAACACTGAAGCTTTCTTT.

This clone was observed a single time. The rearrangement uses TRBV5-6 and TRBJ2-1, with 11 bases that match TRBD2. V lost 0 bases, J lost 8 bases, and 7 bases stayed unmatched. The CDR3 covers 16 residues. Germline V gene lookup returns CDR1 SGHDT and CDR2 YYEEEE. The DNA for the CDR3 is TGTGCCAGCAGCTTGGTAGCTAGCGGGGGGTCGCATGAGCAGTTCTTC. It is translated as CASSLVASGGSHEQFF.

The rearrangement links TRBV13 to TRBJ1-3; the D is unclear. V lost 5 bases and J 2 bases, leaving 10 bases between the germline ends. This CDR3 spans 14 amino acids. Germline assignment: CDR1 PRHDT and CDR2 FYEKMQ (reference sequence). The CDR3 spells CASSTREAGNTIYF. The CDR3 nucleotides read TGTGCCAGCAGCACTCGGGAAGCTGGAAACACCATATATTTT.